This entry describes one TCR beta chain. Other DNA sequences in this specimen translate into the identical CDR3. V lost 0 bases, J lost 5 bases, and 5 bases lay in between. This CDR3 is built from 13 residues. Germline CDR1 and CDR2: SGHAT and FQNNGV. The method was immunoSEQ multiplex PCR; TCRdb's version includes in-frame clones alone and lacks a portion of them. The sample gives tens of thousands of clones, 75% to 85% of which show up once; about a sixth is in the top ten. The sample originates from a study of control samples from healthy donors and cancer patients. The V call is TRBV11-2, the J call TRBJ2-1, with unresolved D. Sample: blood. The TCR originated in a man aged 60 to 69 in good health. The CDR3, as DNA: TGTGCCAGCAGCTTAGATCGGAACAATGAGCAGTTCTTC. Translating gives CASSLDRNNEQFF.